A selection of T cell receptor beta chains follows, all from one sample in a study of radiotherapy plus CTLA-4 blockade in lung cancer. Profiling relied on immunoSEQ multiplex PCR, and the TCRdb table lists in-frame clones only, not all of them. The table has some 73,000 clones, roughly 80% seen once. The sample consisted of peripheral blood, taken from a patient treated with radiotherapy plus ipilimumab. The receptor set was obtained from a human donor with non-small cell lung cancer whose response to radiotherapy plus ipilimumab could not be evaluated. Both conserved end residues are part of each CDR3. Each record gives: V gene, J gene, clone size, D gene, CDR3 protein, CDR3 DNA. The D gene is left open where the match is weak. Where a row states a size, it is once, few, many or the class of an expanded clone; other rows omit it.

V gene: TRBV28
J gene: TRBJ1-5
clone size: .
D gene: TRBD1
CDR3 protein: CASSSAGQGKKGMWWPGNQPQHF
CDR3 DNA: TGTGCCAGCAGTTCCGCCGGACAGGGTAAAAAAGGTATGTGGTGGCCTGGCAATCAGCCCCAGCATTTT

V gene: TRBV18
J gene: TRBJ1-3
clone size: few
D gene: .
CDR3 protein: CASSPEGLAGNTIYF
CDR3 DNA: TGTGCCAGCTCACCAGAGGGTTTAGCCGGAAACACCATATATTTT

V gene: TRBV5-6
J gene: TRBJ1-4
clone size: .
D gene: TRBD1
CDR3 protein: CASSARRTGGEKLFF
CDR3 DNA: TGTGCCAGCAGCGCCCGAAGGACAGGGGGTGAAAAACTGTTTTTT

V gene: TRBV6-6
J gene: TRBJ1-5
clone size: .
D gene: .
CDR3 protein: CASSQDKYSNQPQHF
CDR3 DNA: TGTGCCAGCAGCCAAGACAAGTATAGCAATCAGCCCCAGCATTTT

V gene: TRBV19
J gene: TRBJ1-5
clone size: .
D gene: TRBD1
CDR3 protein: CASSPRDSNQPQHF
CDR3 DNA: TGTGCCAGTAGTCCCCGGGACAGTAATCAGCCCCAGCATTTT

V gene: TRBV7-8
J gene: TRBJ2-1
clone size: .
D gene: TRBD2
CDR3 protein: CASSSLLLAGAREQFF
CDR3 DNA: TGTGCCAGCAGCTCCCTCCTACTAGCGGGAGCTCGTGAGCAGTTCTTC

V gene: TRBV29-1
J gene: TRBJ1-2
clone size: .
D gene: .
CDR3 protein: CSVEDLKLSYGYTF
CDR3 DNA: TGCAGCGTTGAAGATTTAAAGTTGAGCTATGGCTACACCTTC

V gene: TRBV30
J gene: TRBJ1-1
clone size: .
D gene: .
CDR3 protein: CAWSERGLNTEAFF
CDR3 DNA: TGTGCCTGGAGTGAAAGGGGCTTGAACACTGAAGCTTTCTTT

V gene: TRBV27
J gene: TRBJ1-2
clone size: .
D gene: TRBD1
CDR3 protein: CASSLSVPGQGYGYTF
CDR3 DNA: TGTGCCAGCAGTTTATCGGTTCCGGGACAGGGTTATGGCTACACCTTC

V gene: TRBV19
J gene: TRBJ2-2
clone size: .
D gene: TRBD2
CDR3 protein: CASSMRAGGPDTGELFF
CDR3 DNA: TGTGCCAGTAGTATGCGGGCGGGGGGGCCGGACACCGGGGAGCTGTTTTTT

V gene: TRBV7-3
J gene: TRBJ1-6
clone size: .
D gene: TRBD1
CDR3 protein: CASSLTGQENNSPLHF
CDR3 DNA: TGTGCCAGCAGCTTAACCGGACAGGAAAATAATTCACCCCTCCACTTT

V gene: TRBV11-2
J gene: TRBJ2-3
clone size: .
D gene: TRBD2
CDR3 protein: CASSLNSGLVSGEQYF
CDR3 DNA: TGTGCCAGCAGCTTAAATTCTGGACTAGTCTCTGGTGAGCAGTATTTT

V gene: TRBV4-1
J gene: TRBJ1-2
clone size: .
D gene: .
CDR3 protein: CAGEGNYGYTF
CDR3 DNA: TGCGCCGGCGAGGGAAACTATGGCTACACCTTC

V gene: TRBV9
J gene: TRBJ1-4
clone size: .
D gene: .
CDR3 protein: CASSVSAGSEKLFF
CDR3 DNA: TGTGCCAGCAGCGTGAGCGCGGGGAGTGAAAAACTGTTTTTT

V gene: TRBV5-4
J gene: TRBJ2-3
clone size: .
D gene: TRBD1
CDR3 protein: CASSPGQPTDTQYF
CDR3 DNA: TGTGCCAGCAGCCCGGGACAGCCGACAGATACGCAGTATTTT

V gene: TRBV6-5
J gene: TRBJ1-1
clone size: few
D gene: TRBD1
CDR3 protein: CASSYGTGAVNTEAFF
CDR3 DNA: TGTGCCAGCAGTTACGGGACAGGGGCAGTTAACACTGAAGCTTTCTTT

V gene: TRBV4-2
J gene: TRBJ1-4
clone size: .
D gene: .
CDR3 protein: CASSQGLGQINEKLFF
CDR3 DNA: TGTGCCAGCAGCCAAGGATTGGGGCAGATTAATGAAAAACTGTTTTTT

V gene: TRBV29-1
J gene: TRBJ1-4
clone size: .
D gene: .
CDR3 protein: CSVEEAGLNEKLFF
CDR3 DNA: TGCAGCGTTGAAGAGGCAGGGCTTAATGAAAAACTGTTTTTT

V gene: TRBV7-6
J gene: TRBJ2-5
clone size: .
D gene: TRBD1
CDR3 protein: CASSRGQGGKETQYF
CDR3 DNA: TGTGCCAGCAGCCGGGGACAGGGGGGAAAAGAGACCCAGTACTTC

V gene: TRBV27
J gene: TRBJ2-5
clone size: .
D gene: TRBD2
CDR3 protein: CASSSTGRGAETQYF
CDR3 DNA: TGTGCCAGCAGTTCCACTGGGCGGGGGGCTGAGACCCAGTACTTC

V gene: TRBV19
J gene: TRBJ2-7
clone size: .
D gene: TRBD1
CDR3 protein: CASSIVGDRTNSYEQYF
CDR3 DNA: TGTGCCAGTAGTATAGTTGGGGACAGAACAAACTCCTACGAGCAGTACTTC

V gene: TRBV7-8
J gene: TRBJ2-2
clone size: .
D gene: .
CDR3 protein: CASSVQGPNTGELFF
CDR3 DNA: TGTGCCAGCAGCGTTCAGGGGCCGAACACCGGGGAGCTGTTTTTT

V gene: TRBV25-1
J gene: TRBJ2-6
clone size: .
D gene: .
CDR3 protein: CASSGGGAGANVLTF
CDR3 DNA: TGTGCCAGCAGTGGAGGGGGAGCTGGGGCCAACGTCCTGACTTTC

V gene: TRBV30
J gene: TRBJ2-3
clone size: .
D gene: TRBD1
CDR3 protein: CAWSTGTGPDTQYF
CDR3 DNA: TGTGCCTGGAGCACCGGGACAGGGCCAGATACGCAGTATTTT

V gene: TRBV19
J gene: TRBJ1-1
clone size: .
D gene: .
CDR3 protein: CASSITSHTEAFF
CDR3 DNA: TGTGCCAGTAGTATAACATCCCACACTGAAGCTTTCTTT

V gene: TRBV7-9
J gene: TRBJ2-1
clone size: .
D gene: TRBD2
CDR3 protein: CASSPTGLAGGDEQFF
CDR3 DNA: TGTGCCAGCAGCCCAACCGGACTAGCGGGAGGGGATGAGCAGTTCTTC

V gene: TRBV4-1
J gene: TRBJ1-2
clone size: .
D gene: .
CDR3 protein: CASSLWARVNYGYTF
CDR3 DNA: TGCGCCAGCAGCCTCTGGGCCAGGGTGAACTATGGCTACACCTTC

V gene: TRBV27
J gene: TRBJ2-7
clone size: .
D gene: TRBD1
CDR3 protein: CASSPGTATYEQYF
CDR3 DNA: TGTGCCAGCAGTCCAGGGACAGCTACCTACGAGCAGTACTTC

V gene: TRBV4-3
J gene: TRBJ1-2
clone size: .
D gene: .
CDR3 protein: CASSQEDRAPNYGYTF
CDR3 DNA: TGCGCCAGCAGCCAAGAAGACAGAGCCCCTAACTATGGCTACACCTTC

V gene: TRBV7-2
J gene: TRBJ2-1
clone size: .
D gene: TRBD2
CDR3 protein: CASSLDSGIFYEQFF
CDR3 DNA: TGTGCCAGCAGCTTAGACAGCGGGATTTTCTATGAGCAGTTCTTC

V gene: TRBV4-2
J gene: TRBJ1-5
clone size: .
D gene: TRBD1
CDR3 protein: CASSQVGQVQPQHF
CDR3 DNA: TGTGCCAGCAGCCAAGTGGGACAGGTGCAGCCCCAGCATTTT

V gene: TRBV5-6
J gene: TRBJ2-3
clone size: .
D gene: TRBD1
CDR3 protein: CASSLLGQAPGTQYF
CDR3 DNA: TGTGCCAGCAGCTTGCTAGGACAGGCCCCAGGGACGCAGTATTTT

V gene: TRBV30
J gene: TRBJ1-4
clone size: .
D gene: .
CDR3 protein: CAWSRFDNEKLFF
CDR3 DNA: TGTGCCTGGTCTCGGTTTGATAATGAAAAACTGTTTTTT

V gene: TRBV7-2
J gene: TRBJ2-7
clone size: .
D gene: .
CDR3 protein: CASSPQRNEQYF
CDR3 DNA: TGTGCCAGCAGCCCCCAGCGTAACGAGCAGTACTTC

V gene: TRBV6-6
J gene: TRBJ1-2
clone size: few
D gene: TRBD1
CDR3 protein: CASSYQQGKVDGYTF
CDR3 DNA: TGTGCCAGCAGTTACCAACAGGGGAAAGTCGATGGCTACACCTTC

V gene: TRBV5-5
J gene: TRBJ2-2
clone size: .
D gene: .
CDR3 protein: CASGPGNTGELFF
CDR3 DNA: TGTGCCAGCGGTCCGGGGAACACCGGGGAGCTGTTTTTT

V gene: TRBV5-1
J gene: TRBJ2-3
clone size: once
D gene: .
CDR3 protein: CASSDGGSTDTQYF
CDR3 DNA: TGCGCCAGCAGTGATGGGGGGAGCACAGATACGCAGTATTTT

V gene: TRBV29-1
J gene: TRBJ2-5
clone size: .
D gene: .
CDR3 protein: CSVLSGEETQYF
CDR3 DNA: TGCAGCGTTCTAAGCGGCGAAGAGACCCAGTACTTC

V gene: TRBV14
J gene: TRBJ2-3
clone size: .
D gene: TRBD2
CDR3 protein: CASSQDLAGAGTDTQYF
CDR3 DNA: TGTGCCAGCAGCCAAGATTTAGCGGGAGCCGGCACAGATACGCAGTATTTT

V gene: TRBV5-1
J gene: TRBJ2-3
clone size: once
D gene: .
CDR3 protein: CASSSDSLSSTDTQYF
CDR3 DNA: TGCGCCAGCAGCTCCGACAGTCTCTCTTCCACAGATACGCAGTATTTT

V gene: TRBV6-5
J gene: TRBJ2-7
clone size: .
D gene: TRBD2
CDR3 protein: CASSSGLATHEQYF
CDR3 DNA: TGTGCCAGCAGCTCCGGACTAGCAACCCACGAGCAGTACTTC

V gene: TRBV29-1
J gene: TRBJ1-1
clone size: once
D gene: .
CDR3 protein: CSVSGQPNTEAFF
CDR3 DNA: TGCAGCGTATCCGGACAGCCGAACACTGAAGCTTTCTTT

V gene: TRBV7-2
J gene: TRBJ2-7
clone size: few
D gene: .
CDR3 protein: CASSPRYEQYF
CDR3 DNA: TGTGCCAGCAGCCCGCGTTACGAGCAGTACTTC

V gene: TRBV6-6
J gene: TRBJ1-2
clone size: .
D gene: .
CDR3 protein: CASSNPNNYGYTF
CDR3 DNA: TGTGCCAGCAGTAATCCCAATAACTATGGCTACACCTTC

V gene: TRBV7-9
J gene: TRBJ2-7
clone size: .
D gene: TRBD1
CDR3 protein: CASSLGGQGTTYEQYF
CDR3 DNA: TGTGCCAGCAGCTTAGGAGGACAGGGGACAACCTACGAGCAGTACTTC

V gene: TRBV18
J gene: TRBJ2-1
clone size: .
D gene: .
CDR3 protein: CASSPTASVYNEQFF
CDR3 DNA: TGTGCCAGCTCACCGACGGCTAGCGTCTACAATGAGCAGTTCTTC